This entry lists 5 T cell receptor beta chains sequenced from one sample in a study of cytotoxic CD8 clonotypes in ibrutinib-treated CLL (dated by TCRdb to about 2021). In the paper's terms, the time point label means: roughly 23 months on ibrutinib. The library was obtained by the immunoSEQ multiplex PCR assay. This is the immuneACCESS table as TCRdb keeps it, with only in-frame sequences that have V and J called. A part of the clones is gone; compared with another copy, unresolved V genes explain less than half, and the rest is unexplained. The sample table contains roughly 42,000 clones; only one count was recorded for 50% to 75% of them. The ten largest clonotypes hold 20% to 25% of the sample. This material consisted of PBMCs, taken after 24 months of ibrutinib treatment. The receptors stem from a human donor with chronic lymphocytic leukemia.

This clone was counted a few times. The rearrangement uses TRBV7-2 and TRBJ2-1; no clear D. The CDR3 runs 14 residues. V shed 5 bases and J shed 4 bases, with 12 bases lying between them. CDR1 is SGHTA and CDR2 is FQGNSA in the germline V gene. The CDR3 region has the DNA TGTGCCAGCAGCACCGTTCGGGCGTACAATGAGCAGTTCTTC. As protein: CASSTVRAYNEQFF.

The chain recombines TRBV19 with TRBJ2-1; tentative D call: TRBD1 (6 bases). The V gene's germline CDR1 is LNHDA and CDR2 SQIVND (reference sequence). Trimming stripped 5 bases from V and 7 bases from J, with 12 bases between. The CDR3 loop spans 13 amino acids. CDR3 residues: CASSVGDINEQFF. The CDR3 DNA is TGTGCCAGTAGTGTGGGGGACATAAATGAGCAGTTCTTC.

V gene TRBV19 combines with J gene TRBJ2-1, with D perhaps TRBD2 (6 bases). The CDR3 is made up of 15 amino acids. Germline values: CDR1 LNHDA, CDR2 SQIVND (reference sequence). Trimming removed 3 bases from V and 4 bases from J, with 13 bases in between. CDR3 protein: CASSIDPSVYNEQFF. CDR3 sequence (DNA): TGTGCCAGTAGTATCGACCCTAGCGTTTACAATGAGCAGTTCTTC.

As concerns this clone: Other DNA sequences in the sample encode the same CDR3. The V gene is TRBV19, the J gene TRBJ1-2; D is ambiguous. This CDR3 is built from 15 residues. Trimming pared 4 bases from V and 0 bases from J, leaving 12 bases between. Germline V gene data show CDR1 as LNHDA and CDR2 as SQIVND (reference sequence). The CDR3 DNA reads TGTGCCAGTAGTACCAGGACGGGGACTAACTATGGCTACACCTTC. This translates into CASSTRTGTNYGYTF.

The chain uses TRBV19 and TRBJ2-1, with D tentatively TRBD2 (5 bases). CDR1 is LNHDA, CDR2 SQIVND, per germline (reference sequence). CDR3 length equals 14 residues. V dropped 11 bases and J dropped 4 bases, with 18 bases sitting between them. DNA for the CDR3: TGTGCCCCCCGAGGGTCTACTTTTTACAATGAGCAGTTCTTC. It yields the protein CAPRGSTFYNEQFF.